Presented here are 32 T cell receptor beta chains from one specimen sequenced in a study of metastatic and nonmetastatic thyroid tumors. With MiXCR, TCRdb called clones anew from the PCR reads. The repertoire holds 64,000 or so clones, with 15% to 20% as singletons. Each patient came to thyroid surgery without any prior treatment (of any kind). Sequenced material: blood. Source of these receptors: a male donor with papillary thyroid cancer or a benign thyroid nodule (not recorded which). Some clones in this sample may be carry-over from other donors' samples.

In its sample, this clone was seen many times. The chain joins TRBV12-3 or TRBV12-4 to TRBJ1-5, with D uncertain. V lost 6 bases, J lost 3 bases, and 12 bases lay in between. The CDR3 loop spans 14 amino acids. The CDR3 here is CASSLDSNNQPQHF. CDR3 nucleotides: TGTGCCAGCAGCCTAGATTCCAACAATCAGCCCCAGCATTTT.

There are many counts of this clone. CDR3 in amino acids: CAWSVTESYEQYF. Here the CDR3 DNA reads TGTGCCTGGAGTGTAACAGAGTCCTACGAGCAGTACTTC. The chain combines TRBV30 with TRBJ2-7; D remains ambiguous. CDR1 is GTSNPN, CDR2 SVGIG, per germline (reference sequence). V was pared by 0 bases and J by 1 base, with 7 bases between. The CDR3 sequence is 13 residues long.

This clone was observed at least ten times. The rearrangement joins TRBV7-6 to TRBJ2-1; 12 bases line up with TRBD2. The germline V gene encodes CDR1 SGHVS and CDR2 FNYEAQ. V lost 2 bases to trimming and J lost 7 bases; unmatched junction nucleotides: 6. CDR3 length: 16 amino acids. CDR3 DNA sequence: TGTGCCAGCAGCTTACTGCTAGCGGGGGGGAAGAATGAGCAGTTCTTC. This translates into CASSLLLAGGKNEQFF.

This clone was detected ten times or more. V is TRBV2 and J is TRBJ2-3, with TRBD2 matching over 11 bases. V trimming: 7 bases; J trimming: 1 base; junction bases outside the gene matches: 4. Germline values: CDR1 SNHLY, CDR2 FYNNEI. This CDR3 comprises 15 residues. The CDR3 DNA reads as TGTGCCAGCAAGTTACTAGCGGGGGGCACAGATACGCAGTATTTT. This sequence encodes CASKLLAGGTDTQYF.

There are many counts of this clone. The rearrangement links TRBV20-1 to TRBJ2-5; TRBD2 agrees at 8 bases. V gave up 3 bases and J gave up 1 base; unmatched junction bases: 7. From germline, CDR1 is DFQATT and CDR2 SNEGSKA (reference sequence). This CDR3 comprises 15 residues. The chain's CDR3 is CSASAVAGFQETQYF. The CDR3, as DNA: TGCAGTGCTAGTGCGGTAGCGGGGTTCCAAGAGACCCAGTACTTC.

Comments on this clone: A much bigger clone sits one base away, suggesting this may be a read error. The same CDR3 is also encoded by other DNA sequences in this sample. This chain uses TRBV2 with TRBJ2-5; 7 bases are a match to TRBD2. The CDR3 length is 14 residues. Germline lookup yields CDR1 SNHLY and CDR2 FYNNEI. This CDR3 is CASRPSLAWETQYF. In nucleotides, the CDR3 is TGTGCCAGCAGGCCCTCACTAGCGTGGGAGACACAGTACTTC.

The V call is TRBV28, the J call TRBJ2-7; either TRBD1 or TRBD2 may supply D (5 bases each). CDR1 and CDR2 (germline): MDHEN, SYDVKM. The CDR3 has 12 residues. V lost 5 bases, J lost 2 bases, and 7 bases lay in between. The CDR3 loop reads CASSGDAYEQYF. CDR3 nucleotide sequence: TGTGCCAGCAGTGGGGACGCCTACGAGCAGTACTTC. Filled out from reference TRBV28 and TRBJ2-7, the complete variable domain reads DVKVTQSSRYLVKRTGEKVFLECVQDMDHENMFWYRQDPGLGLRLIYFSYDVKMKEKGDIPEGYSVSREKKERFSLILESASTNQTSMYLCASSGDAYEQYFGPGTRLTVT.

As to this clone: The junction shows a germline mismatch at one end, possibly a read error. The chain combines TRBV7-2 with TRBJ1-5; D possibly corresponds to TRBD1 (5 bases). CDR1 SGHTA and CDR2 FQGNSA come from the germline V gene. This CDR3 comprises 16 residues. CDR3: CASILALGDGNHPQHF. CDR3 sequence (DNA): TGTGCCAGCATCTTAGCCCTGGGGGACGGCAATCATCCCCAGCATTTT.

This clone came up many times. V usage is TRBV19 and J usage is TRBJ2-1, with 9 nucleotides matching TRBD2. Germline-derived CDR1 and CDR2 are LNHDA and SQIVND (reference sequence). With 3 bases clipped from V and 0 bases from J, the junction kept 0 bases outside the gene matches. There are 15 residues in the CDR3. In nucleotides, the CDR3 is TGTGCCAGTAGTATGACTAGCGGCTCCTACAATGAGCAGTTCTTC. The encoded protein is CASSMTSGSYNEQFF.

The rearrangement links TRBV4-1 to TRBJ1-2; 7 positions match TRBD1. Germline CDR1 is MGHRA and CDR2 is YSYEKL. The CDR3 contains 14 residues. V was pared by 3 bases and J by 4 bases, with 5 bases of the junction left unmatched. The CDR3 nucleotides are TGCGCCAGCAGCCAGAACCGGGACAGCTATGGCTACACCTTC. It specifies CASSQNRDSYGYTF.

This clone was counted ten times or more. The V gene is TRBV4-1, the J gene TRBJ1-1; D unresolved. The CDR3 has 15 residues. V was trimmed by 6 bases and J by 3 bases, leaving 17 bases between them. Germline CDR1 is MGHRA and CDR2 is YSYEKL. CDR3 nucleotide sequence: TGCGCCAGCAGTTCCAGGTCACGCCAAGACACTGAAGCTTTCTTT. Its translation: CASSSRSRQDTEAFF.

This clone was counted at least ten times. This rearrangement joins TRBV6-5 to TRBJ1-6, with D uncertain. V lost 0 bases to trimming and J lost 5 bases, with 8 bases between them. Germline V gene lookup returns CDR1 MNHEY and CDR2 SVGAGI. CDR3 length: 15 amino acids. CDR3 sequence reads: CASSYSSRDNSPLHF. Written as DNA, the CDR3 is TGTGCCAGCAGTTACTCGAGTCGGGATAATTCACCCCTCCACTTT.

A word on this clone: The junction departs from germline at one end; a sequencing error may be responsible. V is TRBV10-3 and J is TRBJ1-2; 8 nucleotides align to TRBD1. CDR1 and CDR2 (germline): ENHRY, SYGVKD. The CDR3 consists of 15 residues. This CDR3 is CAIRGPCAGPYGYTF. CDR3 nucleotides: TGCGCCATCAGGGGGCCCTGTGCAGGGCCCTATGGCTACACCTTC.

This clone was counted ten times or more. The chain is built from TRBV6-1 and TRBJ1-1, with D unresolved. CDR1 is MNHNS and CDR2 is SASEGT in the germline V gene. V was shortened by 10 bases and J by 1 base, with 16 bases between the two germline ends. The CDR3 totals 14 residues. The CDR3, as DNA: TGTGCCACCGAGCCAAGCACATGGAACACTGAAGCTTTCTTT. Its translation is CATEPSTWNTEAFF.

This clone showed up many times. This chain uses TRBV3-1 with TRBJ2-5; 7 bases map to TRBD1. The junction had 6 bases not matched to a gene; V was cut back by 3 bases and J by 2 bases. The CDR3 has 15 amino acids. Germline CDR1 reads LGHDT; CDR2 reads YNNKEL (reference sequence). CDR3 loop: CASSQVTGLQETQYF. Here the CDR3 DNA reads TGTGCCAGCAGCCAGGTGACAGGGCTGCAAGAGACCCAGTACTTC.

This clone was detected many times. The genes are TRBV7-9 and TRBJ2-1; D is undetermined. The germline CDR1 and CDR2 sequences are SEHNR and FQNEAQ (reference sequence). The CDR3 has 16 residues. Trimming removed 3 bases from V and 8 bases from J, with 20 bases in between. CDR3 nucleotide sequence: TGTGCCAGCAGCTTTGGTCCCGGGCCTGTCGGCTATGAGCAGTTCTTC. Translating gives CASSFGPGPVGYEQFF.

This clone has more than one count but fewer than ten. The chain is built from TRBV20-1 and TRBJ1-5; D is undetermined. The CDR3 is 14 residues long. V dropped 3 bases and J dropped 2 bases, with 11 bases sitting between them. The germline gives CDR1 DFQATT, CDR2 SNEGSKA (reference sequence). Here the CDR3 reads CSASVHNGNQPQHF. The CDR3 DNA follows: TGCAGTGCTAGTGTACATAATGGCAATCAGCCCCAGCATTTT.

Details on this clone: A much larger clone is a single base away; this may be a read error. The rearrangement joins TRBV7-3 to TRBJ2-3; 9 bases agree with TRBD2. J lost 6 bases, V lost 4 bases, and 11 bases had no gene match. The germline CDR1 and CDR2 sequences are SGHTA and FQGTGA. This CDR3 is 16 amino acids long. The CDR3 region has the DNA TGTGCCAGCAGCTCCCATGGAGCGGGGGGCCGGGATACGCAGTATTTT. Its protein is CASSSHGAGGRDTQYF.

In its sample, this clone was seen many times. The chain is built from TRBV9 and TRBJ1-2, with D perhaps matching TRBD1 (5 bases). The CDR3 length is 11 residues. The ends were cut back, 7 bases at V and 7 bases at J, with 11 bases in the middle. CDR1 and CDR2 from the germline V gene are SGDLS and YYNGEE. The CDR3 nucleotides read TGTGCCAGCTGGGGGTTTTCTGGCTACACCTTC. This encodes CASWGFSGYTF.

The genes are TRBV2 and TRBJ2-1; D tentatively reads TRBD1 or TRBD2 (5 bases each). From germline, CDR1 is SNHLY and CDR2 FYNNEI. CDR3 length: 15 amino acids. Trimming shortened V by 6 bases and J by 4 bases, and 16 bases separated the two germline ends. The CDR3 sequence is CASSKYGALYNEQFF. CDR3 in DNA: TGTGCCAGCAGCAAGTACGGGGCTCTATACAATGAGCAGTTCTTC.

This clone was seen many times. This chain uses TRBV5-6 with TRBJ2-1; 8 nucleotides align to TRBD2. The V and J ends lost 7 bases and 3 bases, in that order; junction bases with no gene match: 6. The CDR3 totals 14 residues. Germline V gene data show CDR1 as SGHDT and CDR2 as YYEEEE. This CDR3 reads CASCTSGVYNEQFF. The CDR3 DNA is TGTGCCAGCTGCACTAGCGGTGTCTACAATGAGCAGTTCTTC.

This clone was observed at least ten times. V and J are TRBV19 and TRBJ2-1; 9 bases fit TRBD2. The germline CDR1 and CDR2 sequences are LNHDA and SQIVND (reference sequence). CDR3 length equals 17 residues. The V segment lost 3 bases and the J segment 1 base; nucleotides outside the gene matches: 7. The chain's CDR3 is CASSMYSGGRSYNEQFF. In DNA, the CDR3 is TGTGCCAGTAGTATGTATAGCGGGGGCCGTTCCTACAATGAGCAGTTCTTC.

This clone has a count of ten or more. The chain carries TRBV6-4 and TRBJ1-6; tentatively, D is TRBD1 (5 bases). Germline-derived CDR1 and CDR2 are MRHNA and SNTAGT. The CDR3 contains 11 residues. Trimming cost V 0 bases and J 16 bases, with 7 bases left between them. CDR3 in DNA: TGTGCCAGCAGTGACTCGGGGGGACTCCACTTT. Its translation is CASSDSGGLHF.

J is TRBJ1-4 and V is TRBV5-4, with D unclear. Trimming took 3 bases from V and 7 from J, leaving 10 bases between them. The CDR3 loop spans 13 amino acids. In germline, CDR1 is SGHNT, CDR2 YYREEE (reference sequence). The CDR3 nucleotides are TGTGCCAGCAGCTCCCGGGCCAGTGAAAAACTGTTTTTT. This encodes CASSSRASEKLFF.

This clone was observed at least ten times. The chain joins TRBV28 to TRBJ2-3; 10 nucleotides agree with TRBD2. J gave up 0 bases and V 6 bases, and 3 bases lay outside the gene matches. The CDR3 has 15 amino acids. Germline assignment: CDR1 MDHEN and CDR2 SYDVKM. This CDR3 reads CASRLAGPSTDTQYF. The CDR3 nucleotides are TGTGCCAGCAGACTAGCGGGGCCTAGCACAGATACGCAGTATTTT.

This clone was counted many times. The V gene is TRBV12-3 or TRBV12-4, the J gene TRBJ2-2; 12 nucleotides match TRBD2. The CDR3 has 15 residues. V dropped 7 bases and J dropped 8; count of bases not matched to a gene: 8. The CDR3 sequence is CASTRLAGDRGELFF. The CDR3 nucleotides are TGTGCCAGCACCCGACTAGCGGGAGATCGGGGGGAGCTGTTTTTT.

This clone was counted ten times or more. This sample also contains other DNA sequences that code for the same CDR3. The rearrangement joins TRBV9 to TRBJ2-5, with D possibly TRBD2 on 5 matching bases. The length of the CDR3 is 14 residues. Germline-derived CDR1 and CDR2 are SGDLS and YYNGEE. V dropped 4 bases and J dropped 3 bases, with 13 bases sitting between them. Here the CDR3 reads CASSPSGREETQYF. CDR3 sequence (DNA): TGTGCCAGCAGCCCCAGCGGTCGAGAAGAGACCCAGTACTTC.

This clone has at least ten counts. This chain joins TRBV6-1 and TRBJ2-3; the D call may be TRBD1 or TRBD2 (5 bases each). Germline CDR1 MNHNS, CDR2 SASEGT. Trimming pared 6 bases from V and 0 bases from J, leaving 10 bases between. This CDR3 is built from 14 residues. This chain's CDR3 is CASRLGVSTDTQYF. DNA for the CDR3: TGTGCCAGCAGATTGGGGGTTAGCACAGATACGCAGTATTTT.

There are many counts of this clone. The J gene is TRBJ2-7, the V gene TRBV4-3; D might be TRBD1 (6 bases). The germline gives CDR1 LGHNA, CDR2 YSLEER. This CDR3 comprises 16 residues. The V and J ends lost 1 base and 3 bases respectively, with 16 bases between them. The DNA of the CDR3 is TGCGCCAGCAGCCAAGGGGCCGGGACAAATTACTACGAGCAGTACGTC. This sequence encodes CASSQGAGTNYYEQYV.

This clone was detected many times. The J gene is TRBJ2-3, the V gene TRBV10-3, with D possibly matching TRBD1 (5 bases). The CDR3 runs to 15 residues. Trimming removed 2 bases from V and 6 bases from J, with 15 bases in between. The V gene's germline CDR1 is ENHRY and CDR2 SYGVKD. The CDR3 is CAISEGSGLQDTQYF. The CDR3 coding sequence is TGTGCCATCAGTGAGGGTTCAGGGCTTCAGGATACGCAGTATTTT.

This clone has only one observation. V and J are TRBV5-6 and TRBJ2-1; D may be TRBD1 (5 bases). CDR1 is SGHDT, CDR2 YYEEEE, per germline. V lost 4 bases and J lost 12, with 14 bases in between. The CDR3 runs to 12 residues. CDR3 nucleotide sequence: TGTGCCAGCAGCCAAGACAGTGTGTTGCAGTTCTTC. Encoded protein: CASSQDSVLQFF. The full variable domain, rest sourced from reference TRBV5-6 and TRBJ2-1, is DAGVTQSPTHLIKTRGQQVTLRCSPKSGHDTVSWYQQALGQGPQFIFQYYEEEERQRGNFPDRFSGHQFPNYSSELNVNALLLGDSALYLCASSQDSVLQFFGPGTRLTVL.

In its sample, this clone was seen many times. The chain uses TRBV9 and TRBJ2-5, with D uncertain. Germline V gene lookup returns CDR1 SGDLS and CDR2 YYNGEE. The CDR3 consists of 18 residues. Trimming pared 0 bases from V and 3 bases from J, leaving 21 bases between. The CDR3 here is CASSVEALPPRMKETQYF. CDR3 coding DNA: TGTGCCAGCAGCGTAGAGGCCCTCCCCCCCAGGATGAAAGAGACCCAGTACTTC.